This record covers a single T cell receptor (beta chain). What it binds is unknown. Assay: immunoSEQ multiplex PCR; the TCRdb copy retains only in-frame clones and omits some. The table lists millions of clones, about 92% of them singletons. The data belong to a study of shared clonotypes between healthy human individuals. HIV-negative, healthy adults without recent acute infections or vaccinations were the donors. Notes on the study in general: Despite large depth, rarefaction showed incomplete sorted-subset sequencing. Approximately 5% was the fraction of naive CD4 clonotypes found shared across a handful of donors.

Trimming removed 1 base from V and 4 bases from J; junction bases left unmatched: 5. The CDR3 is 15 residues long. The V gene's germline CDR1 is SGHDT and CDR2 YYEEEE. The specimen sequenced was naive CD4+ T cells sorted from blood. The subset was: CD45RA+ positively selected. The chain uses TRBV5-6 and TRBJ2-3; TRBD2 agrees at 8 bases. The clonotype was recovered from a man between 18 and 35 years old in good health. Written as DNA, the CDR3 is TGTGCCAGCAGCTTGCCGGGGGGGCCGCCAGATACGCAGTATTTT. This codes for CASSLPGGPPDTQYF.